The 26 T cell receptor beta chains reported below all come from one sample, sequenced in a study of cytomegalovirus exposure and HLA in healthy donors. Assay used: immunoSEQ multiplex PCR; TCRdb lists only in-frame clones, some missing. This table holds about 160,000 clones, about four fifths found once. The sequenced sample was PBMCs. The receptors come from a man in his thirties or forties in good health and CMV-seropositive.

The chain carries TRBV28 and TRBJ1-2, with TRBD1 matching over 10 bases. Per germline, CDR1 MDHEN and CDR2 SYDVKM. J was trimmed by 4 bases and V by 3 bases; bases with no gene match: 5. The length of the CDR3 is 15 residues. The CDR3 DNA is TGTGCCAGCAGTTTGCAAAGGACAGGGGGCTATGGCTACACCTTC. Its translation: CASSLQRTGGYGYTF.

The V call is TRBV6-1, the J call TRBJ1-2, with a tentative D call TRBD1 (5 bases). Trimming took 3 bases from V and 6 from J, leaving 11 bases between them. Germline V CDR1 and CDR2: MNHNS, SASEGT. The CDR3 sequence is 13 residues long. The CDR3 bases are TGTGCCAGCAGTGACAGGGAATTGAATGGCTACACCTTC. Its translation: CASSDRELNGYTF.

The chain recombines TRBV6-6 with TRBJ2-3; 10 bases fit TRBD2. After removal of 5 bases from V and 2 bases from J, the junction contained 4 bases not matched to a gene. Germline V CDR1 and CDR2: MNHNY, SVGAGI (reference sequence). CDR3 length: 15 amino acids. CDR3 amino acids: CASSLGLAVTDTQYF. The CDR3 bases are TGTGCCAGCAGTCTCGGACTAGCGGTCACAGATACGCAGTATTTT.

The gene calls are TRBV19 and TRBJ1-1; D is perhaps TRBD1 (6 bases). CDR1 is LNHDA, CDR2 SQIVND, per germline (reference sequence). The CDR3 spans 12 residues. V dropped 5 bases and J dropped 7 bases, with 11 bases sitting between them. This CDR3 reads CASSSGQNEAFF. In DNA form, the CDR3 reads TGTGCCAGTAGTTCCGGACAGAATGAAGCTTTCTTT.

The chain employs TRBV5-4 and TRBJ1-2; TRBD1 matches at 7 bases. This CDR3 has 14 residues. Germline values: CDR1 SGHNT, CDR2 YYREEE (reference sequence). V shed 2 bases and J 8 bases; nucleotides not matched to a gene: 9. CDR3 residues: CASSFGGGLKGYTF. The CDR3 coding sequence is TGTGCCAGCAGCTTTGGAGGGGGCTTGAAGGGCTACACCTTC.

The CDR3 sequence: CASSFGAWGEQFF. CDR3 nucleotide sequence: TGTGCCAGCAGCTTTGGGGCCTGGGGTGAGCAGTTCTTC. V and J are TRBV11-3 and TRBJ2-1, with D tentatively TRBD1 (5 bases). The CDR3 spans 13 residues. V shed 3 bases and J shed 9 bases, with 12 bases lying between them. The germline gives CDR1 SGHNT, CDR2 YENEEA.

The chain couples TRBV7-2 to TRBJ1-3, with 8 bases matching TRBD1. V gave up 5 bases and J gave up 0 bases; unmatched junction bases: 3. Germline V gives CDR1 SGHTA, CDR2 FQGNSA. The CDR3 totals 15 residues. In DNA, the CDR3 is TGTGCCAGCAGCCTAGGACAGGGCTCTGGAAACACCATATATTTT. Translation gives CASSLGQGSGNTIYF.

This chain uses TRBV27 with TRBJ2-2; 9 bases are shared with TRBD2. V was pared by 6 bases and J by 1 base, with 0 bases of the junction left unmatched. This CDR3 spans 14 amino acids. Germline assignment: CDR1 MNHEY and CDR2 SMNVEV (reference sequence). CDR3 DNA: TGTGCCAGCAGACTAGCGGGGAACACCGGGGAGCTGTTTTTT. Translated: CASRLAGNTGELFF.

This clone showed up just a few times. The chain combines TRBV29-1 with TRBJ1-4; D is unresolved. Deletions cut 5 bases from V and 0 bases from J, with 10 bases between. CDR3 size: 14 residues. CDR1 and CDR2 from the germline V gene are SQVTM and ANQGSEA. CDR3 nucleotides: TGCAGCGTTCTACCGGACTCAACTAATGAAAAACTGTTTTTT. Its translation: CSVLPDSTNEKLFF.

This rearrangement joins TRBV18 to TRBJ2-1; TRBD2 is a possible D gene (6 bases). V shed 2 bases and J shed 10 bases, with 15 bases lying between them. The CDR3 consists of 14 residues. Germline lookup yields CDR1 KGHSH and CDR2 LQKENI. The CDR3 nucleotides are TGTGCCAGCTCACCATTACTAGCACGTCACGAGCAGTTCTTC. It yields the protein CASSPLLARHEQFF.

The rearrangement links TRBV28 to TRBJ1-1; D perhaps matches TRBD1 (6 bases). The germline gives CDR1 MDHEN, CDR2 SYDVKM. This CDR3 has 13 residues. V was clipped by 5 bases and J by 7 bases, with 14 bases between them. The CDR3 is CASSQGFGIEAFF. CDR3 in DNA: TGTGCCAGCAGTCAGGGGTTCGGGATTGAAGCTTTCTTT.

The chain has TRBV5-1 and TRBJ2-1; 8 bases agree with TRBD1. Germline CDR1 reads SGHRS; CDR2 reads YFSETQ. CDR3 length equals 15 residues. After removal of 0 bases from V and 6 bases from J, the junction contained 5 bases not matched to a gene. CDR3 amino acids: CASSLDRGVSNEQFF. The DNA of the CDR3 is TGCGCCAGCAGCTTGGACAGGGGGGTCAGCAATGAGCAGTTCTTC.

This chain links TRBV6-1 with TRBJ2-3; tentative D call: TRBD2 (6 bases). Trimming pared 11 bases from V and 0 bases from J, leaving 18 bases between. This CDR3 contains 15 residues. Germline lookup yields CDR1 MNHNS and CDR2 SASEGT. The CDR3 sequence is CAANPGGESTDTQYF. The CDR3 DNA reads TGTGCCGCCAATCCAGGCGGGGAAAGCACAGATACGCAGTATTTT.

The chain joins TRBV29-1 to TRBJ2-7; 8 bases align to TRBD2. This CDR3 has 13 amino acids. V lost 6 bases and J lost 3; bases outside the gene matches: 7. Germline CDR1 and CDR2: SQVTM and ANQGSEA. The CDR3 DNA sequence: TGCAGCGTCGGACTAGCTGAGGACTACGAGCAGTACTTC. This gives the protein CSVGLAEDYEQYF.

The chain couples TRBV6-5 to TRBJ1-2; no definite D call. Germline values: CDR1 MNHEY, CDR2 SVGAGI. The CDR3 sequence is 15 residues long. V gave up 4 bases and J gave up 0 bases, with 12 bases separating them. CDR3 coding DNA: TGTGCCAGCAGTTCCCGGACGGGGACTAACTATGGCTACACCTTC. Encoded protein: CASSSRTGTNYGYTF.

The genes are TRBV19 and TRBJ1-6; the D is unclear. V was pared by 1 base and J by 7 bases, with 11 bases between. This CDR3 has 15 amino acids. The germline V gene encodes CDR1 LNHDA and CDR2 SQIVND (reference sequence). The CDR3 region is CASSIAASGNSPLHF. For the CDR3, the DNA is TGTGCCAGTAGTATAGCTGCCAGCGGCAATTCACCCCTCCACTTT.

The chain carries TRBV19 and TRBJ1-5; 7 positions match TRBD1. V lost 4 bases and J lost 2; bases outside the gene matches: 8. The CDR3 contains 16 residues. The V gene's germline CDR1 is LNHDA and CDR2 SQIVND (reference sequence). Here the CDR3 reads CASSTRNRGGNQPQHF. The CDR3 region has the DNA TGTGCCAGTAGTACCCGAAACAGGGGAGGCAATCAGCCCCAGCATTTT.

This rearrangement joins TRBV28 to TRBJ2-1; TRBD2 might be the D (5 bases). V gave up 6 bases and J gave up 8 bases, with 20 bases separating them. Germline V gene lookup returns CDR1 MDHEN and CDR2 SYDVKM. CDR3 length equals 15 residues. CDR3 sequence reads: CASSRPGLAADEQFF. The CDR3 nucleotides are TGTGCCAGCAGCCGACCCGGTCTAGCTGCCGATGAGCAGTTCTTC. The full variable domain, its missing parts supplied by reference TRBV28 and TRBJ2-1, is DVKVTQSSRYLVKRTGEKVFLECVQDMDHENMFWYRQDPGLGLRLIYFSYDVKMKEKGDIPEGYSVSREKKERFSLILESASTNQTSMYLCASSRPGLAADEQFFGPGTRLTVL.

The V gene is TRBV4-3, the J gene TRBJ2-7; D perhaps matches TRBD1 (6 bases). This CDR3 contains 17 residues. In germline, CDR1 is LGHNA, CDR2 YSLEER. Trimming took 1 base from V and 0 from J, leaving 16 bases between them. The CDR3 DNA sequence: TGCGCCAGCAGCCAAGCAATACAGGGATCGCCCTCCTACGAGCAGTACTTC. This translates into CASSQAIQGSPSYEQYF.

This clone was seen once. The V and J genes are TRBV28 and TRBJ2-5; 8 bases match TRBD2. Germline lookup yields CDR1 MDHEN and CDR2 SYDVKM. V lost 10 bases and J lost 2; bases outside the gene matches: 18. The CDR3 runs 17 residues. The CDR3 sequence: CATISRGGWFGQETQYF. CDR3 in DNA: TGTGCCACCATCTCTCGGGGGGGATGGTTCGGACAAGAGACCCAGTACTTC. Full variable domain (rest looked up from reference TRBV28 and TRBJ2-5): DVKVTQSSRYLVKRTGEKVFLECVQDMDHENMFWYRQDPGLGLRLIYFSYDVKMKEKGDIPEGYSVSREKKERFSLILESASTNQTSMYLCATISRGGWFGQETQYFGPGTRLLVL.

With respect to this clone: Other nucleotide sequences from this sample produce the same CDR3. This chain links TRBV6-5 with TRBJ2-7, with 10 bases identical to TRBD1. V gave up 6 bases and J gave up 0 bases; unmatched junction bases: 2. The length of the CDR3 is 14 residues. Germline loops: CDR1 MNHEY, CDR2 SVGAGI. The CDR3, as DNA: TGTGCCAGCAGGCGGGACAGGGGCTCCTACGAGCAGTACTTC. This encodes CASRRDRGSYEQYF.

The chain recombines TRBV6-6 with TRBJ2-1; D is possibly TRBD1 (6 bases). V dropped 4 bases and J dropped 0 bases, with 13 bases sitting between them. The CDR3 is made up of 16 amino acids. The V gene's germline CDR1 is MNHNY and CDR2 SVGAGI (reference sequence). In DNA, the CDR3 is TGTGCCAGCAGTTTCCGGACAGAAAGCTCCTACAATGAGCAGTTCTTC. Amino acid sequence: CASSFRTESSYNEQFF.

This clone was picked up a small number of times. This sequence joins TRBV2 and TRBJ1-5; no reliable D call. Deletions cut 6 bases from V and 5 bases from J, with 8 bases between. The CDR3 loop spans 12 amino acids. Looked up from germline, CDR1 is SNHLY and CDR2 is FYNNEI. CDR3 in DNA: TGTGCCAGCAGCGACATATATCAGCCCCAGCATTTT. This encodes CASSDIYQPQHF.

The chain combines TRBV5-6 with TRBJ2-1; 13 bases are shared with TRBD2. The ends lost 4 bases at V and 7 bases at J; junction bases unmatched: 8. From germline, CDR1 is SGHDT and CDR2 YYEEEE. The CDR3 consists of 16 residues. DNA of the CDR3: TGTGCCAGCAGCCGACCCGGACTAGCGGGAGTTAATGAGCAGTTCTTC. Protein product: CASSRPGLAGVNEQFF.

This sequence joins TRBV14 and TRBJ1-6; D is uncertain. From germline, CDR1 is SGHDN and CDR2 FVKESK. V dropped 2 bases and J dropped 6 bases, with 20 bases sitting between them. The CDR3 runs 18 residues. CDR3 nucleotide sequence: TGTGCCAGCAGCCAATTCTTTATTAAAGGGAGAGTTAATTCACCCCTCCACTTT. Translated, it gives CASSQFFIKGRVNSPLHF.

The chain recombines TRBV4-1 with TRBJ1-4; D uncertain. Trimming removed 8 bases at V and 5 bases at J, with 12 bases between. The CDR3 covers 13 residues. The germline CDR1 and CDR2 sequences are MGHRA and YSYEKL. CDR3 DNA: TGCGCCAGCCGTCGAGGGCGGAATGAAAAACTGTTTTTT. Translated, it gives CASRRGRNEKLFF.